This note documents a single T cell receptor (beta chain) sequence. Antigen specificity is unknown. These data come from a study of cytomegalovirus exposure and HLA in healthy donors. Study-wide points: According to a later analysis, TCR clusters from the first cohort tended to co-occur in the 90 to 150 validation repertoires. TCR beta chains numbering approximately 150 were designated cytomegalovirus-associated.

Profiling relied on immunoSEQ multiplex PCR, and the TCRdb table lists in-frame clones only, not all of them. The sample contains under 150,000 clones, approximately 84% of which appear only once. Germline V lookup: CDR1 SNHLY, CDR2 FYNNEI. The CDR3 sequence is 14 residues long. The ends lost 5 bases at V and 7 bases at J; junction bases unmatched: 7. The sample was PBMCs. The receptor was isolated from a woman under 40 in good health and CMV-seronegative. The V and J genes are TRBV2 and TRBJ2-5; 10 bases are a match to TRBD2. CDR3: CASSQRGGSGTQYF. The CDR3 region has the DNA TGTGCCAGCAGTCAGCGGGGGGGCTCGGGGACCCAGTACTTC.